The T cell receptor (beta chain) described here comes from a study of control samples from healthy donors and cancer patients. TCRdb's table, derived via immunoSEQ multiplex PCR, lists solely in-frame clones and lacks some. Here the sample spans approximately 150,000 clones, approximately 94% being singletons. Sequencing was done on a sample of PBMCs. The receptor was isolated from a man aged 55-75 years with colorectal cancer.

CDR3 loop: CASSLNRGLETQYF. In DNA, the CDR3 is TGTGCCAGCAGCTTGAACAGGGGTCTGGAGACCCAGTACTTC. The chain recombines TRBV11-2 with TRBJ2-5, with 7 bases aligning to TRBD1. The CDR3 contains 14 residues. The germline CDR1 and CDR2 sequences are SGHAT and FQNNGV. V lost 3 bases and J lost 5; bases outside the gene matches: 6.